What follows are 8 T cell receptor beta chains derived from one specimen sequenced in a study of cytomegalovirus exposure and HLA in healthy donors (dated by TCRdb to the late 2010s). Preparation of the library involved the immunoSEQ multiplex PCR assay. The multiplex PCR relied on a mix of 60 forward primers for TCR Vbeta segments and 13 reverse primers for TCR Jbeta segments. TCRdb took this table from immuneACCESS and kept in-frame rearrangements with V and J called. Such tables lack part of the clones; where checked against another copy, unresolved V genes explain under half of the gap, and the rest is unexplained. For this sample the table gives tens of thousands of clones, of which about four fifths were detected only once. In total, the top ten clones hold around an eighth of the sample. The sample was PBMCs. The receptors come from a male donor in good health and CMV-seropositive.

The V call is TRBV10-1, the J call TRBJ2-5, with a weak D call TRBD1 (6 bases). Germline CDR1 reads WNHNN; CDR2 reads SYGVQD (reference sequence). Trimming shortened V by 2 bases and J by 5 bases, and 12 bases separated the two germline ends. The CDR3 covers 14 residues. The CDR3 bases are TGCGCCAGCAGTGAGCGAAGGGGGTCGGAGACCCAGTACTTC. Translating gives CASSERRGSETQYF.

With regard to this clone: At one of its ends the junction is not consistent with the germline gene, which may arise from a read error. CDR3 residues: CASSKDAPGTGGTYEQYF. For the CDR3, the DNA is TGCGCCAGCAGCAAAGATGCACCGGGGACAGGGGGTACCTACGAGCAGTACTTC. V gene TRBV4-1 combines with J gene TRBJ2-5; 11 bases are shared with TRBD1. The J call is in doubt because the DNA end fits TRBJ2-7 better. CDR1 MGHRA and CDR2 YSYEKL come from the germline V gene. CDR3 size: 18 residues.

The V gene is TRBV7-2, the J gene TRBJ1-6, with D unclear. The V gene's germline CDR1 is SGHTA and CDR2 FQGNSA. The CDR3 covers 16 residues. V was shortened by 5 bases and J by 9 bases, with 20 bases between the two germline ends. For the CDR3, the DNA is TGTGCCAGCAGCGAGCGGGCCCTAAAGCGGGGTTCACCCCTCCACTTT. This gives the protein CASSERALKRGSPLHF.

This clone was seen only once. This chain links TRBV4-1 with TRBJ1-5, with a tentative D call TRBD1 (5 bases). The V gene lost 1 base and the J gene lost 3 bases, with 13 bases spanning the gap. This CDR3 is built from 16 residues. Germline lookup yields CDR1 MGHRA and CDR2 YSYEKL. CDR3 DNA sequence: TGCGCCAGCAGCCAAGTGGGTAGACAGCTCAATCAGCCCCAGCATTTT. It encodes CASSQVGRQLNQPQHF.

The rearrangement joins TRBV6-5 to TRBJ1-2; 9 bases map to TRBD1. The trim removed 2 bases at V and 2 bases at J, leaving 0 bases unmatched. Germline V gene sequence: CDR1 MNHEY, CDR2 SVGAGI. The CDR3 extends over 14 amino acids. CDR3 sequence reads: CASSYGTGNYGYTF. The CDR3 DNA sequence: TGTGCCAGCAGTTACGGGACAGGGAACTATGGCTACACCTTC.

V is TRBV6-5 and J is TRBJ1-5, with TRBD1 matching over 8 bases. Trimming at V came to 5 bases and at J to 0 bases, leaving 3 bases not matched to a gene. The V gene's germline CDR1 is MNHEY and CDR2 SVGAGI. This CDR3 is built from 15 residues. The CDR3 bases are TGTGCCAGCAGTACCGACAGGGGTAGCAATCAGCCCCAGCATTTT. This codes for CASSTDRGSNQPQHF.

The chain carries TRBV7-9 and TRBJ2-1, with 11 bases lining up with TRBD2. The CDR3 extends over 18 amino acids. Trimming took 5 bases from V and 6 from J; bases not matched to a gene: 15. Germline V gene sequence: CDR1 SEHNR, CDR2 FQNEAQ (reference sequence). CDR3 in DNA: TGTGCCAGCAGCCCGACCGCAACTAGCGGGAGAAGCCCCAATGAGCAGTTCTTC. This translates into CASSPTATSGRSPNEQFF.

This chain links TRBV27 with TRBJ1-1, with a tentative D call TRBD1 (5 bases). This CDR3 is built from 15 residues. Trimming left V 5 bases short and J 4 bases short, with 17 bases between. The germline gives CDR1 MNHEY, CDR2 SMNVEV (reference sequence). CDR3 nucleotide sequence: TGTGCCAGCAGTCCGCCTTATAGACAGATCACTGAAGCTTTCTTT. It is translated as CASSPPYRQITEAFF.